The 24 T cell receptor beta chains listed next were all sequenced from one sample in a study of response to subunit inactivated influenza vaccine. MiXCR, run by TCRdb on the RT-PCR reads, gives a single entry per CDR3 protein. The repertoire consists of roughly 710,000 distinct CDR3 sequences, with 12% to 15% occurring once and the leading ten covering approximately 7.6%. Sequences were derived from PBMCs from blood, sampled 14 to 15 days before vaccination. The origin of the receptors is a man aged 45-65 years who received an inactivated influenza vaccine.

CDR3 in amino acids: CSVEDLKGTGTKNIQYF. In DNA, the CDR3 is TGCAGCGTTGAAGATCTTAAGGGGACAGGGACCAAAAACATTCAGTACTTC. J is TRBJ2-4 and V is TRBV29-1; 9 nucleotides match TRBD1. Germline V CDR1 and CDR2: SQVTM, ANQGSEA. The CDR3 contains 17 residues. V was pared by 0 bases and J by 2 bases, with 8 bases of the junction left unmatched.

This clonotype has ten or more counts. The chain carries TRBV29-1 and TRBJ1-1, with no clear D. Per germline, CDR1 SQVTM and CDR2 ANQGSEA. The CDR3 sequence is 9 residues long. Trimming stripped 3 bases from V and 8 bases from J, with 4 bases between. Here the CDR3 DNA reads TGCAGCGTTGAGACGGAAGCTTTCTTT. This gives the protein CSVETEAFF.

The gene calls are TRBV4-3 and TRBJ2-2; the D gene is possibly TRBD2 (6 bases). V gave up 0 bases and J gave up 5 bases, with 13 bases separating them. The CDR3 spans 16 residues. Germline CDR1 and CDR2: LGHNA and YSLEER. This CDR3 reads CASSQDMPSVTGELFF. The CDR3, as DNA: TGCGCCAGCAGCCAAGATATGCCTAGCGTAACCGGGGAGCTGTTTTTT.

This clonotype was recorded a few times. This chain links TRBV6-1 with TRBJ2-1; 10 nucleotides agree with TRBD2. V dropped 6 bases and J dropped 4; count of bases not matched to a gene: 9. Germline CDR1 reads MNHNS; CDR2 reads SASEGT. This CDR3 contains 16 residues. CDR3 bases: TGTGCCAGCAGACTCACCGGGACTAGCGAGTACAATGAGCAGTTCTTC. Its translation: CASRLTGTSEYNEQFF.

This clonotype was seen only a few times. This CDR3 is CASLEWGNTGELFF. In DNA form, the CDR3 reads TGTGCCAGTCTTGAGTGGGGCAACACCGGGGAGCTGTTTTTT. J is TRBJ2-2 and V is TRBV12-3 or TRBV12-4; a weak D match, TRBD1 (5 bases). The CDR3 extends over 14 amino acids. Trimming removed 9 bases from V and 2 bases from J, with 13 bases in between.

V gene TRBV20-1 combines with J gene TRBJ2-1; D may correspond to TRBD1 or TRBD2 (5 bases each). CDR3 length equals 14 residues. The germline V gene has CDR1 DFQATT and CDR2 SNEGSKA (reference sequence). The V end was cut by 5 bases, the J end by 0 bases, with 11 bases between. This CDR3 is CSASPGASYNEQFF. The CDR3 nucleotides read TGCAGTGCTTCTCCCGGGGCCTCCTACAATGAGCAGTTCTTC.

This clonotype was recorded a few times. The genes are TRBV24-1 and TRBJ1-5; D perhaps matches TRBD1 (5 bases). The CDR3 extends over 15 amino acids. The germline V and J ends were trimmed by 3 bases and 4 bases, with 12 bases remaining between them. Germline V gene lookup returns CDR1 KGHDR and CDR2 SFDVKD. The CDR3 DNA follows: TGTGCCACCAGTGATAGGCAAGGGGCAAATCAGCCCCAGCATTTT. Its protein product is CATSDRQGANQPQHF.

The CDR3 spells CASSYDLAYQETQYF. The CDR3 DNA sequence: TGTGCCAGCAGTTACGACCTAGCGTACCAAGAGACCCAGTACTTC. The chain couples TRBV6-2 or TRBV6-3 to TRBJ2-5, with D possibly being TRBD2 (6 bases). This CDR3 is built from 15 residues. Trimming pared 2 bases from V and 0 bases from J, leaving 10 bases between. Germline V gene lookup returns CDR1 MNHEY and CDR2 SVGEGT.

The sample holds a few counts of this clonotype. The chain is built from TRBV6-4 and TRBJ2-2; D not resolved. Germline values: CDR1 MRHNA, CDR2 SNTAGT. Trimming stripped 3 bases from V and 7 bases from J, with 3 bases between. The CDR3 is made up of 11 amino acids. The CDR3 is CASSEYGELFF. The CDR3, as DNA: TGTGCCAGCAGTGAATACGGGGAGCTGTTTTTT.

This clonotype occurred many times. The J gene is TRBJ1-1, the V gene TRBV6-5, with D possibly TRBD1 on 6 matching bases. This CDR3 spans 16 amino acids. CDR1 MNHEY and CDR2 SVGAGI come from the germline V gene. V shed 0 bases and J shed 0 bases, with 11 bases lying between them. The CDR3 spells CASSYSGGGLNTEAFF. CDR3 bases: TGTGCCAGCAGTTACTCTGGGGGGGGCCTGAACACTGAAGCTTTCTTT.

This clonotype showed up just once. The chain couples TRBV4-2 to TRBJ2-6; 12 nucleotides line up with TRBD2. Germline CDR1 reads LGHNA; CDR2 reads YNFKEQ. V was pared by 5 bases and J by 4 bases, with 12 bases of the junction left unmatched. The CDR3 spans 19 residues. The CDR3 loop is CASSEILAGGRGGANVLTF. As DNA, the CDR3 is TGTGCCAGCAGCGAAATACTAGCGGGGGGAAGGGGAGGGGCCAACGTCCTGACTTTC.

The V call is TRBV4-1, the J call TRBJ1-5, with D unresolved. CDR1 is MGHRA, CDR2 YSYEKL, per germline. V gave up 2 bases and J gave up 9 bases, with 14 bases separating them. The CDR3 totals 14 residues. The CDR3 sequence is CASSQPGVKRPQHF. The DNA for the CDR3 is TGCGCCAGCAGCCAACCGGGAGTCAAGAGGCCCCAGCATTTT.

Many counts were recorded for this clonotype. This chain joins TRBV5-5 and TRBJ2-3; D is uncertain. CDR3 length: 14 residues. Germline V gene data show CDR1 as SGHKS and CDR2 as YYEKEE (reference sequence). Trimming removed 5 bases at V and 6 bases at J, with 16 bases between. In DNA, the CDR3 is TGTGCCAGCAGTCTGACGATTAATGGGGATACGCAGTATTTT. Translating it yields CASSLTINGDTQYF. The whole variable domain, filled in from reference TRBV5-5 and TRBJ2-3, reads DAGVTQSPTHLIKTRGQQVTLRCSPISGHKSVSWYQQVLGQGPQFIFQYYEKEERGRGNFPDRFSARQFPNYSSELNVNALLLGDSALYLCASSLTINGDTQYFGPGTRLTVL.

In its sample, this clonotype was seen many times. The chain carries TRBV7-9 and TRBJ2-5; 8 bases are a match to TRBD2. J was trimmed by 5 bases and V by 6 bases; bases with no gene match: 8. Germline V lookup: CDR1 SEHNR, CDR2 FQNEAQ (reference sequence). The CDR3 has 14 residues. The CDR3 protein is CASSARLARETQYF. CDR3 nucleotides: TGTGCCAGCAGTGCGAGACTAGCGCGGGAGACCCAGTACTTC.

This chain joins TRBV12-3 or TRBV12-4 and TRBJ2-5; 8 positions match TRBD2. Losses at the gene ends were 6 bases for V and 7 bases for J; bases not matched to a gene: 10. The CDR3 is made up of 14 amino acids. The CDR3 protein is CASRSTSGPGTQYF. In DNA form, the CDR3 reads TGTGCCAGCAGGTCCACTAGCGGCCCGGGGACCCAGTACTTC.

This clonotype was picked up many times. V gene TRBV12-3 or TRBV12-4 combines with J gene TRBJ2-7; 7 bases are shared with TRBD1. This CDR3 comprises 15 residues. V was pared by 1 base and J by 7 bases, with 10 bases of the junction left unmatched. CDR3 region: CASSLEVDRATEQYF. CDR3 DNA sequence: TGTGCCAGCAGTTTAGAAGTCGACAGGGCTACGGAGCAGTACTTC.

The V and J genes are TRBV2 and TRBJ2-1, with 9 nucleotides matching TRBD2. From germline, CDR1 is SNHLY and CDR2 FYNNEI. J lost 9 bases, V lost 3 bases, and 9 bases had no gene match. This CDR3 region has 15 residues. In nucleotides, the CDR3 is TGTGCCAGCAGTGAGGGACTAGCAGGCCCAGCTGAGCAGTTCTTC. Translated, it gives CASSEGLAGPAEQFF.

This clonotype was recorded at least ten times. The V and J genes are TRBV4-2 and TRBJ1-2, with 7 bases identical to TRBD1. The CDR3 runs to 13 residues. The germline gives CDR1 LGHNA, CDR2 YNFKEQ. J lost 2 bases, V lost 4 bases, and 1 base had no gene match. DNA for the CDR3: TGTGCCAGCAGCCGGGACAGAAACTATGGCTACACCTTC. The encoded protein is CASSRDRNYGYTF.

This clonotype was observed a handful of times. The V call is TRBV7-2, the J call TRBJ1-5, with D possibly being TRBD1 (5 bases). Germline CDR1 is SGHTA and CDR2 is FQGNSA. The CDR3 length is 15 residues. V was trimmed by 0 bases and J by 7 bases, leaving 13 bases between them. CDR3 region: CASSLAGVRGQPQHF. The CDR3, as DNA: TGTGCCAGCAGCTTAGCCGGGGTGAGGGGACAGCCCCAGCATTTT.

The sample holds many counts of this clonotype. V and J are TRBV7-9 and TRBJ2-1, with 9 bases identical to TRBD2. The CDR3 has 15 amino acids. The ends lost 5 bases at V and 3 bases at J; junction bases unmatched: 5. CDR1 is SEHNR and CDR2 is FQNEAQ in the germline V gene (reference sequence). The CDR3 reads CASSQGLAFYNEQFF. CDR3 nucleotide sequence: TGTGCCAGCAGCCAAGGACTAGCGTTCTACAATGAGCAGTTCTTC.

This clonotype was counted at least ten times. V and J are TRBV20-1 and TRBJ2-3, with a possible D match to TRBD2 (6 bases). V was trimmed by 1 base and J by 2 bases, leaving 10 bases between them. Germline V gene data show CDR1 as DFQATT and CDR2 as SNEGSKA (reference sequence). CDR3 length equals 14 residues. The CDR3 reads CSARGRGITDTQYF. The CDR3 nucleotides read TGCAGTGCTAGAGGGCGGGGAATCACAGATACGCAGTATTTT.

The chain carries TRBV9 and TRBJ2-1; 8 nucleotides match TRBD2. The germline V gene encodes CDR1 SGDLS and CDR2 YYNGEE. The CDR3 contains 16 residues. V shed 0 bases, J shed 7 bases, and the junction held 9 bases outside the gene matches. The CDR3 loop is CASSVVASGGVNEQFF. The CDR3 DNA sequence: TGTGCCAGCAGCGTAGTAGCCAGCGGGGGCGTTAATGAGCAGTTCTTC.

The chain is built from TRBV27 and TRBJ2-3, with D unclear. The CDR3 length is 14 residues. CDR1 is MNHEY and CDR2 is SMNVEV in the germline V gene (reference sequence). Trimming removed 2 bases from V and 6 bases from J, with 12 bases in between. This CDR3 reads CASSLTAHPDTQYF. The DNA of the CDR3 is TGTGCCAGCAGTTTAACCGCACATCCCGATACGCAGTATTTT.

The CDR3, as DNA: TGTGCCACCAGTGTAGCGGGAGGGCGAATGCAGTACTTC. This gives the protein CATSVAGGRMQYF. J is TRBJ2-7 and V is TRBV24-1, with 11 bases lining up with TRBD2. Germline V gives CDR1 KGHDR, CDR2 SFDVKD. The CDR3 loop spans 13 amino acids. V was pared by 5 bases and J by 9 bases, with 5 bases of the junction left unmatched.